This T cell receptor (beta chain) was identified during a study of shared clonotypes between healthy human individuals. The study, taken as a whole, reports: Limited genetic and exposure-history diversity came from having few donors.

On this clone itself: Its antigen is currently unknown.

Naive CD8 cells comprised CD45RO-negative, CCR7-positively selected cells, excluding terminally differentiated effector memory CD45RA+ cells. This table comes from immunoSEQ multiplex PCR, and its TCRdb copy is limited to in-frame clones, with some not included. The sample lists around 2,000,000 clones, 85% to 95% occurring once. This clonotype originated in a man aged 18 to 29 in good health. Some clones in this sample may be carry-over from other donors' samples. The specimen sequenced was naive CD8+ T cells from PBMCs.

The CDR3 spells CASSVLAANTGELFF. The DNA of the CDR3 is TGTGCCAGCAGCGTACTAGCGGCGAACACCGGGGAGCTGTTTTTT. V gene TRBV7-2 combines with J gene TRBJ2-2; 8 nucleotides align to TRBD2. Germline values: CDR1 SGHTA, CDR2 FQGNSA. V was clipped by 5 bases and J by 0 bases; unmatched bases: 2. The CDR3 is 15 amino acids. The full variable domain, in which reference TRBV7-2 and TRBJ2-2 provide the parts outside the CDR3, is GAGVSQSPSNKVTEKGKDVELRCDPISGHTALYWYRQSLGQGLEFLIYFQGNSAPDKSGLPSDRFSAERTGGSVSTLTIQRTQQEDSAVYLCASSVLAANTGELFFGEGSRLTVL.